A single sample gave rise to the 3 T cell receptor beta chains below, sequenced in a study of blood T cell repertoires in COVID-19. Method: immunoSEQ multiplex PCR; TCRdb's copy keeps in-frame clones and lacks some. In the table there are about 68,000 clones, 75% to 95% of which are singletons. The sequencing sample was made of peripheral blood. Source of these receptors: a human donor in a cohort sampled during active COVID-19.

CDR3 loop: CASSPGAGHNSPLHF. The CDR3 bases are TGCGCCAGCAGCCCCGGAGCGGGACACAATTCACCCCTCCACTTT. The chain is built from TRBV5-1 and TRBJ1-6; D possibly corresponds to TRBD1 (6 bases). The germline CDR1 and CDR2 sequences are SGHRS and YFSETQ. Trimming removed 4 bases from V and 7 bases from J, with 15 bases in between. The CDR3 is made up of 15 amino acids.

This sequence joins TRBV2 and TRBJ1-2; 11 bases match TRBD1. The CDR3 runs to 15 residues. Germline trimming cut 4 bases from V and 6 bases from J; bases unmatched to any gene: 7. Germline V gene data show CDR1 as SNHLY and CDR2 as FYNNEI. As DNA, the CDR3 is TGTGCCAGCAGTGCCAGGACAGGGGGCATAGATGGCTACACCTTC. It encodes CASSARTGGIDGYTF.

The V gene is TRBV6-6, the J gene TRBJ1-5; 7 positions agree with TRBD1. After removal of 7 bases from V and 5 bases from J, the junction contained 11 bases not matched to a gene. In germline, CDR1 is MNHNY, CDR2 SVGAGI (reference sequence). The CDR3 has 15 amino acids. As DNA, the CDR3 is TGTGCCAGCACGCATCATGACAGGGATCATCAGCCCCAGCATTTT. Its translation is CASTHHDRDHQPQHF.